One TCR beta chain is described in this entry. The target antigen is unknown. In germline, CDR1 is SQVTM, CDR2 ANQGSEA. CDR3 length: 15 residues. This specimen belongs to a study of T cells expressing NK-cell markers. Study-wide results and limits: Of the CD8+ T cell pool in 6 or 7 donors, about 1.0-7.5% was accounted for by dominant NKG2C+ clonotypes. Whether expanded NKG2C-expressing T cell clones recognize HCMV is unknown.

Reanalyzing the 5' RACE reads, TCRdb keeps one entry per CDR3 protein, without DNA. Reported are roughly 450,000 distinct CDR3 sequences; the ten largest clones contain more than 1.4%. Sequenced: blood T cells: a sorted CD56 or NKG2C T cell subset, CD4+ or CD8+ T cells, or bulk PBMC T cells (not recorded which). This chain uses TRBV29-1 with TRBJ1-1; without DNA, the TCRdb call of TRBD1 cannot be checked. The TCR sequence derives from a woman between 45 and 60 years old in good health. The CDR3 sequence is CSVGPYQGMNTEAFF.